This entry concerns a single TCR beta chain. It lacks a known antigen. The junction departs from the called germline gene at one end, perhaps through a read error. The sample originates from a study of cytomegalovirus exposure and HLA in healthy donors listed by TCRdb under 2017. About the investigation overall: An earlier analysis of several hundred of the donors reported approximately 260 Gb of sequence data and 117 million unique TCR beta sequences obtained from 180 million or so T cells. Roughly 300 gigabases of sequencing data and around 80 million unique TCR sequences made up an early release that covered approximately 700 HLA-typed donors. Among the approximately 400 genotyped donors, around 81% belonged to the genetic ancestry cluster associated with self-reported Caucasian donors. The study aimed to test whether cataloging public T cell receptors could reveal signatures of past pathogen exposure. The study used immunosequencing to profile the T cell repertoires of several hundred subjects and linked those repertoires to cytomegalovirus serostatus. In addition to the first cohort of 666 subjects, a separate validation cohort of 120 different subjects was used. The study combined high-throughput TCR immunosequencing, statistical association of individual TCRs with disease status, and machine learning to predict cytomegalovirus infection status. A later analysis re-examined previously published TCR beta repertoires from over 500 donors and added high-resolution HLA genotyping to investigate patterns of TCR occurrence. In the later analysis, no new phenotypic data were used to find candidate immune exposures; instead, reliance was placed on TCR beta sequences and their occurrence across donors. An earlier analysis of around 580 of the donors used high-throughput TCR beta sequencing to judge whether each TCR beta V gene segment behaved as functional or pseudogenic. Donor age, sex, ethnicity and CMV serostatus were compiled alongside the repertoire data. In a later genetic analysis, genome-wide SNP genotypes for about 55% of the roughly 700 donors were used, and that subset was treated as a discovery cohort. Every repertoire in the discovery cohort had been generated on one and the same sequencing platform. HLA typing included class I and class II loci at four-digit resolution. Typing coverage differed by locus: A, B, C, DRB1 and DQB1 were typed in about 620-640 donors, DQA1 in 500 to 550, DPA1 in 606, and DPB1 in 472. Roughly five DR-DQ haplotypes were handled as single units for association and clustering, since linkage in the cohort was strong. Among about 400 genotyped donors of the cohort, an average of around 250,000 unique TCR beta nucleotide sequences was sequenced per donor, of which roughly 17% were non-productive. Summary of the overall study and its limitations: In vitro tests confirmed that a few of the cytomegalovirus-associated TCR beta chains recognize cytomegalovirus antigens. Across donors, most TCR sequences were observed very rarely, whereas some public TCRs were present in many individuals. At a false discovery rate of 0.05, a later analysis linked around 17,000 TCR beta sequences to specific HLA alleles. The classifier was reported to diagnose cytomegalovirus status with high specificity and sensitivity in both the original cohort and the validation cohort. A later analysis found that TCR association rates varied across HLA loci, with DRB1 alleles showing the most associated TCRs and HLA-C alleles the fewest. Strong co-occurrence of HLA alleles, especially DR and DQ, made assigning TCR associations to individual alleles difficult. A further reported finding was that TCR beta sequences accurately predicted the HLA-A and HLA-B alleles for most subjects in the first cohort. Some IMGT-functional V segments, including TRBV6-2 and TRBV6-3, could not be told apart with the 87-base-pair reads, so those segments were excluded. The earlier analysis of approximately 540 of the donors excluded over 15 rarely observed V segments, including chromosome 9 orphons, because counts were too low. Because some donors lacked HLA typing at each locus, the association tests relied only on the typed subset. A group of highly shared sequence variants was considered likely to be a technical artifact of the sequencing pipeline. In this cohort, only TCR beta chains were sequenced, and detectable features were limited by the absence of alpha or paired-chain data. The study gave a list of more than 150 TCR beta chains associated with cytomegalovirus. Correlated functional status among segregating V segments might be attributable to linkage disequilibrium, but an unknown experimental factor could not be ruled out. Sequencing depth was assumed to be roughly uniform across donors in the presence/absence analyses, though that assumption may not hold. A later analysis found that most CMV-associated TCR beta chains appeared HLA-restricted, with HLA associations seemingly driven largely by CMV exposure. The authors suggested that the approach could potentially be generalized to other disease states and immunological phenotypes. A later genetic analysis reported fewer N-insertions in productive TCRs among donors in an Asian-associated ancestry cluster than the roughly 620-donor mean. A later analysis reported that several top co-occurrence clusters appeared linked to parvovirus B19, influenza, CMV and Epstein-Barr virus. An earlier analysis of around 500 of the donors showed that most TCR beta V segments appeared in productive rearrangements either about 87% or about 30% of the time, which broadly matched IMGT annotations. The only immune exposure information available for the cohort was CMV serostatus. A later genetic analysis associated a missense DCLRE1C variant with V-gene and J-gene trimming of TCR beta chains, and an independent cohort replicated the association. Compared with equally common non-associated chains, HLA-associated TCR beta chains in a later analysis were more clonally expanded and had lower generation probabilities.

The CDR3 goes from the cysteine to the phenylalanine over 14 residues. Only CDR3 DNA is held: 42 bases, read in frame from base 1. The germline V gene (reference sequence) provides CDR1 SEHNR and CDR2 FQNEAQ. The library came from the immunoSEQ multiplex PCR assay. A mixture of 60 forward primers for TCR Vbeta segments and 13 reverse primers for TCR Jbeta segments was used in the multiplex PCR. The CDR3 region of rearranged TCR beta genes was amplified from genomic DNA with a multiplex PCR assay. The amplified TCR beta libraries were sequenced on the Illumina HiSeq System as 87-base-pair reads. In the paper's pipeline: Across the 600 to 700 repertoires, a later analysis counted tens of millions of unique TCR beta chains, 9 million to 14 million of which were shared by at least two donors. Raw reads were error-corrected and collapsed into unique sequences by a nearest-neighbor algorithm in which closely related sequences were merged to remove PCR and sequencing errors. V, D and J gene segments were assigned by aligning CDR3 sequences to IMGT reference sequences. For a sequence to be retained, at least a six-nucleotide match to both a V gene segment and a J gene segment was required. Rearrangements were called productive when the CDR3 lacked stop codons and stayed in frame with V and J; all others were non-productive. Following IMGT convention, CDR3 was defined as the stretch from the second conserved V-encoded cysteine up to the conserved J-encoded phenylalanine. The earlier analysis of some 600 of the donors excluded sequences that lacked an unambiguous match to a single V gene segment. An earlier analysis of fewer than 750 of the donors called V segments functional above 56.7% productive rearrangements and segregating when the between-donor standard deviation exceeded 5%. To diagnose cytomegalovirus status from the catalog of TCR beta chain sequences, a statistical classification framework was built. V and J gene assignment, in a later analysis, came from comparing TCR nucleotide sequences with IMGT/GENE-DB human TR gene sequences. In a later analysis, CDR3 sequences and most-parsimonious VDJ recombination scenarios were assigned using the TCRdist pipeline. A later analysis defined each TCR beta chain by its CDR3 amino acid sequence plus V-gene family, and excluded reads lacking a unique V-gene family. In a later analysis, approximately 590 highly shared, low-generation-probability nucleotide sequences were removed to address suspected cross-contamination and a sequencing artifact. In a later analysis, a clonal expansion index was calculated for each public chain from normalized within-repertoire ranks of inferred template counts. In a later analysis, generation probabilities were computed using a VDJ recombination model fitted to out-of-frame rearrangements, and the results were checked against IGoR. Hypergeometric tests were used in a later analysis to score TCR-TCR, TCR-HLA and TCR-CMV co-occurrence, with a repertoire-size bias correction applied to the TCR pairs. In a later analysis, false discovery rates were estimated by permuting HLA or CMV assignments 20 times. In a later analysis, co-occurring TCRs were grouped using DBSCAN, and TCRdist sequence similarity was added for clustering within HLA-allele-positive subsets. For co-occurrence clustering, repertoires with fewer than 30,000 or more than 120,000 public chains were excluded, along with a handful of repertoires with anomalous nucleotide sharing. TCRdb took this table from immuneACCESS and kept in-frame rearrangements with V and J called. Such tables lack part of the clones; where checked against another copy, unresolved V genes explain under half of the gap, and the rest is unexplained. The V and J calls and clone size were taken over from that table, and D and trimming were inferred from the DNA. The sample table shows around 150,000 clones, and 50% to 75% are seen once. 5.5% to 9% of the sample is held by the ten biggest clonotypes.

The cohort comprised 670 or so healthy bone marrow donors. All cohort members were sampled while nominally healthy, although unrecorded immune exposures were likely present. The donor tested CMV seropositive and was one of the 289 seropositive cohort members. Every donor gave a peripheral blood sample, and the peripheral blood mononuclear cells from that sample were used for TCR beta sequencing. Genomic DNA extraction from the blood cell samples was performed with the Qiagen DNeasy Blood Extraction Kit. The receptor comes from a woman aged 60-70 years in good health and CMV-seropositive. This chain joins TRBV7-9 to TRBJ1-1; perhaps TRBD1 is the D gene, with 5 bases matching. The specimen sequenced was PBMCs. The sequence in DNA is TGTGCCAGCAGCTTAGCAGGGGTCGACACTGAAGATTTCTTT. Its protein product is CASSLAGVDTEDFF.